The 15 T cell receptor beta chains below come from one sample, sequenced in a study of T cells in Graves' hyperthyroidism and ophthalmopathy. Amplification of TCR beta CDR3 regions was performed using RNA transcripts as template. HTBI primers were used for first-round RT-PCR of the TCR CDR3. TCRdb passed the multiplex PCR reads through MiXCR, listing each CDR3 protein once. This sample has 330,000 or so distinct CDR3 sequences, with over 15% found just once. Sequenced input: blood. The source is a woman between 35 and 50 years old with Graves' ophthalmopathy.

This clonotype was counted at least ten times. V gene TRBV12-3 or TRBV12-4 combines with J gene TRBJ2-5; D is unresolved. This CDR3 has 13 residues. The germline V and J ends were trimmed by 3 bases and 5 bases, with 10 bases remaining between them. Here the CDR3 DNA reads TGTGCCAGCAGTTTTACGGAATCGGAGACCCAGTACTTC. Amino acid sequence: CASSFTESETQYF.

Ten or more counts support this clonotype. The chain uses TRBV12-5 and TRBJ1-1; D not resolved. CDR3 length: 13 amino acids. Trimming cost V 7 bases and J 3 bases, with 12 bases left between them. CDR1 LGHNT and CDR2 FRNRAP come from the germline V gene. The DNA for the CDR3 is TGTGCTAGTGCCCTCACCCGAGACACTGAAGCTTTCTTT. Its translation is CASALTRDTEAFF.

This clonotype was counted ten times or more. The rearrangement links TRBV27 to TRBJ2-7, with 7 bases fitting TRBD2. This CDR3 comprises 15 residues. The trim removed 0 bases at V and 3 bases at J, leaving 5 bases unmatched. Per germline, CDR1 MNHEY and CDR2 SMNVEV (reference sequence). As DNA, the CDR3 is TGTGCCAGCAGTTTATCGGGTACTAGCGACTACGAGCAGTACTTC. Its protein is CASSLSGTSDYEQYF.

The genes are TRBV6-2 or TRBV6-3 and TRBJ1-5, with TRBD1 matching over 7 bases. The CDR3 contains 15 residues. Trimming removed 5 bases from V and 7 bases from J; junction bases left unmatched: 11. CDR1 is MNHEY, CDR2 SVGEGT, per germline. The CDR3 DNA follows: TGTGCCAGCAGTCCCGGGACAGCGCGTCGACAGCCCCAGCATTTT. It is translated as CASSPGTARRQPQHF.

In its sample, this clonotype was seen a few times. A junction boundary mismatches the germline segment, possibly from a read error. The chain has TRBV4-2 and TRBJ2-7; D is uncertain. The CDR3 has 16 amino acids. Germline lookup yields CDR1 LGHNA and CDR2 YNFKEQ. The CDR3 nucleotides read TGTGCCATCAGCCAAGAGACCGCCAATTACGCGGCTGAGCAGTACTTC. Its protein product is CAISQETANYAAEQYF.

There are many counts of this clonotype. The chain carries TRBV28 and TRBJ2-7; 9 bases line up with TRBD2. CDR1 is MDHEN, CDR2 SYDVKM, per germline. After removal of 5 bases from V and 2 bases from J, the junction contained 10 bases not matched to a gene. The CDR3 length is 16 residues. CDR3 sequence (DNA): TGTGCCAGCAGTCATGGTTTCGGCGGGAGGGCCTACGAGCAGTACTTC. Amino acids: CASSHGFGGRAYEQYF.

This clonotype was seen ten or more times. The V and J genes are TRBV6-2 or TRBV6-3 and TRBJ1-2; a weak D match, TRBD1 (6 bases). Trimming left V 2 bases short and J 4 bases short, with 23 bases between. CDR1 is MNHEY and CDR2 is SVGEGT in the germline V gene. The CDR3 loop spans 18 amino acids. The CDR3 DNA reads TGTGCCAGCAGTTACCCCTCTAACCGGGACACAGTATCCTATGGCTACACCTTC. Protein product: CASSYPSNRDTVSYGYTF.

This clonotype was counted many times. The rearrangement uses TRBV27 and TRBJ2-7; TRBD1 matches 8 bases. The V gene's germline CDR1 is MNHEY and CDR2 SMNVEV (reference sequence). The CDR3 runs to 14 residues. V trimming: 5 bases; J trimming: 5 bases; junction bases outside the gene matches: 8. The CDR3 sequence: CASSTRGTGDEQYF. The DNA for the CDR3 is TGTGCCAGCAGTACCCGAGGGACAGGTGACGAGCAGTACTTC.

V gene TRBV2 combines with J gene TRBJ1-2, with a tentative D call TRBD1 (6 bases). Germline CDR1 reads SNHLY; CDR2 reads FYNNEI. There are 14 residues in the CDR3. Trimming took off 8 bases at V and 5 bases at J, with 18 bases between the two ends. The CDR3 DNA reads TGTGCCAGCCACCAATTGACAGGAGGGTATGGCTACACCTTC. Residues: CASHQLTGGYGYTF. The entire variable domain, with the rest obtained from reference TRBV2 and TRBJ1-2, is as follows: EPEVTQTPSHQVTQMGQEVILRCVPISNHLYFYWYRQILGQKVEFLVSFYNNEISEKSEIFDDQFSVERPDGSNFTLKIRSTKLEDSAMYFCASHQLTGGYGYTFGSGTRLTVV.

This clonotype was seen many times. The J gene is TRBJ2-3, the V gene TRBV30; D not resolved. The CDR3 is made up of 12 amino acids. Trimming removed 0 bases from V and 1 base from J, with 2 bases in between. Germline V gives CDR1 GTSNPN, CDR2 SVGIG (reference sequence). CDR3 loop: CAWSVGTDTQYF. CDR3 DNA: TGTGCCTGGAGTGTAGGCACAGATACGCAGTATTTT.

At least ten counts were recorded for this clonotype. The chain couples TRBV20-1 to TRBJ2-5; 9 bases are a match to TRBD2. The ends lost 6 bases at V and 2 bases at J; junction bases unmatched: 10. The CDR3 has 15 amino acids. Germline CDR1 reads DFQATT; CDR2 reads SNEGSKA (reference sequence). In DNA form, the CDR3 reads TGCAGTGCGATTGGGGCTAGCGGGAAACAAGAGACCCAGTACTTC. It is translated as CSAIGASGKQETQYF.

There are many counts of this clonotype. The V gene is TRBV5-1, the J gene TRBJ1-2, with TRBD1 matching 9 bases. The CDR3 runs to 15 residues. CDR1 and CDR2 from the germline V gene are SGHRS and YFSETQ. Losses at the gene ends were 3 bases for V and 3 bases for J; bases not matched to a gene: 6. For the CDR3, the DNA is TGCGCCAGCAGCTCCGGGACAGGGTACGACTATGGCTACACCTTC. Translation gives CASSSGTGYDYGYTF.

This clonotype came up many times. J is TRBJ2-7 and V is TRBV27; TRBD2 agrees at 7 bases. V shed 3 bases and J 3 bases; nucleotides not matched to a gene: 2. CDR1 MNHEY and CDR2 SMNVEV come from the germline V gene (reference sequence). The CDR3 consists of 13 residues. The CDR3 region is CASSFSSGYEQYF. CDR3 nucleotides: TGTGCCAGCAGTTTCTCTAGCGGCTACGAGCAGTACTTC.

This clonotype was picked up many times. The chain uses TRBV2 and TRBJ2-5; D may match TRBD1 or TRBD2 (6 bases each). Trimming took 7 bases from V and 4 from J, leaving 10 bases between them. This CDR3 is 12 amino acids long. CDR1 is SNHLY, CDR2 FYNNEI, per germline. In DNA, the CDR3 is TGTGCCAGCAAGGAGGGGGTAGAGACCCAGTACTTC. As protein: CASKEGVETQYF.

The chain employs TRBV19 and TRBJ1-1; D is unclear. In germline, CDR1 is LNHDA, CDR2 SQIVND (reference sequence). V lost 6 bases to trimming and J lost 1 base, with 12 bases between them. CDR3 length: 14 amino acids. The CDR3 reads CASSPHHTNTEAFF. The DNA of the CDR3 is TGTGCCAGTAGCCCACACCATACGAACACTGAAGCTTTCTTT.